What follows are 14 T cell receptor beta chains derived from one specimen sequenced in a study of T-cell reconstitution after alpha-beta-depleted transplantation in children. This sample's TCRbeta library carried unique molecular identifier barcodes. TCRdb analysed the PCR reads with MiXCR anew, one entry per CDR3 protein. The sample records over 200,000 distinct CDR3 sequences, over 15% being singletons. Here the sequenced sample was PBMCs, mostly from graft donor cells, taken 360 days after TCRalphabeta/CD19-depleted stem cell transplant. The receptors were sampled from a male patient between 2 and 10 years old who had a stem cell transplant for acute lymphoblastic leukemia, so the T cells may come from the graft donor.

This clonotype was detected a few times. CDR3 protein: CSAGDGADTQYF. The DNA of the CDR3 is TGCAGTGCGGGGGACGGAGCAGATACGCAGTATTTT. V and J are TRBV20-1 and TRBJ2-3; D is perhaps TRBD1 or TRBD2 (5 bases each). Trimming removed 6 bases from V and 4 bases from J, with 11 bases in between. The germline V gene encodes CDR1 DFQATT and CDR2 SNEGSKA (reference sequence). This CDR3 region has 12 residues.

The chain uses TRBV20-1 and TRBJ2-3; D assignment may be TRBD1 or TRBD2 (5 bases each). The germline gives CDR1 DFQATT, CDR2 SNEGSKA (reference sequence). V was cut by 1 base and J by 4 bases, with 9 bases left in between. This CDR3 comprises 13 residues. The CDR3 spells CSARAEGPDTQYF. The DNA of the CDR3 is TGCAGTGCTAGAGCCGAGGGGCCAGATACGCAGTATTTT.

This chain connects TRBV6-1 to TRBJ2-3; a weak D match, TRBD2 (6 bases). The CDR3 is 15 amino acids. V was trimmed by 5 bases and J by 1 base, leaving 13 bases between them. CDR1 is MNHNS and CDR2 is SASEGT in the germline V gene. The CDR3 region has the DNA TGTGCCAGCAGTAGACCGGGACTCCGCACAGATACGCAGTATTTT. As protein: CASSRPGLRTDTQYF.

This clonotype was seen ten or more times. V gene TRBV7-2 combines with J gene TRBJ2-3; D not certain. CDR3 length equals 13 residues. The germline CDR1 and CDR2 sequences are SGHTA and FQGNSA. Between the trimmed V and J ends, which lost 4 bases and 1 base, there was a span of 6 bases. The CDR3 region has the DNA TGTGCCAGCAGCTCTCAGGGCACAGATACGCAGTATTTT. Translated, it gives CASSSQGTDTQYF.

The J gene is TRBJ1-1, the V gene TRBV19; 8 bases map to TRBD1. The CDR3 sequence is 15 residues long. Losses at the gene ends were 2 bases for V and 1 base for J; bases not matched to a gene: 3. CDR1 is LNHDA and CDR2 is SQIVND in the germline V gene (reference sequence). The CDR3 DNA reads as TGTGCCAGTAGTATACAGGGGGCGTGGAACACTGAAGCTTTCTTT. Its protein is CASSIQGAWNTEAFF.

This clonotype was detected only a few times. The chain is built from TRBV5-1 and TRBJ1-1; D is undetermined. CDR1 is SGHRS and CDR2 is YFSETQ in the germline V gene. The CDR3 covers 14 residues. Trimming took off 0 bases at V and 4 bases at J, with 10 bases between the two ends. In DNA, the CDR3 is TGCGCCAGCAGCTTGGAGACCGGGATCACTGAAGCTTTCTTT. Translating it yields CASSLETGITEAFF. Combining the CDR3 with reference TRBV5-1 and TRBJ1-1 gives the whole variable domain KAGVTQTPRYLIKTRGQQVTLSCSPISGHRSVSWYQQTPGQGLQFLFEYFSETQRNKGNFPGRFSGRQFSNSRSEMNVSTLELGDSALYLCASSLETGITEAFFGQGTRLTVV.

This clonotype was seen a few times. This chain uses TRBV18 with TRBJ2-2; D is undetermined. The CDR3 is made up of 14 amino acids. Trimming left V 1 base short and J 4 bases short, with 7 bases between. CDR1 and CDR2 from the germline V gene are KGHSH and LQKENI. The CDR3 DNA sequence: TGTGCCAGCTCACCACTAACAGCCACCGGGGAGCTGTTTTTT. It codes for CASSPLTATGELFF.

This clonotype was seen only a few times. The rearrangement uses TRBV4-2 and TRBJ2-5; D is uncertain. The CDR3 contains 13 residues. Germline CDR1 is LGHNA and CDR2 is YNFKEQ. V lost 0 bases, J lost 9 bases, and 11 bases lay in between. CDR3 DNA: TGTGCCAGCAGCCAAGACCTTGTAGGCGCCCAGTACTTC. This sequence encodes CASSQDLVGAQYF.

The rearrangement uses TRBV29-1 and TRBJ2-1, with no clear D. CDR1 and CDR2 (germline): SQVTM, ANQGSEA. The V and J ends lost 7 bases and 7 bases respectively, with 20 bases between them. This CDR3 region has 14 residues. CDR3 nucleotides: TGCAGCGCAAAAAGTCCGAGCTTGGGGAATGAGCAGTTCTTC. This sequence encodes CSAKSPSLGNEQFF.

In its sample, this clonotype was seen many times. The V and J genes are TRBV5-1 and TRBJ2-3; 7 bases are a match to TRBD1. Germline CDR1 and CDR2: SGHRS and YFSETQ. Trimming removed 3 bases from V and 6 bases from J; junction bases left unmatched: 7. This CDR3 is 14 amino acids long. The CDR3 loop reads CASSSGQAGDTQYF. The DNA for the CDR3 is TGCGCCAGCAGCTCCGGACAGGCCGGGGATACGCAGTATTTT.

This clonotype was detected a few times. The rearrangement uses TRBV5-5 and TRBJ1-2; a possible D gene is TRBD1 (6 bases). This CDR3 region has 15 residues. Trimming stripped 2 bases from V and 0 bases from J, with 11 bases between. The germline V gene has CDR1 SGHKS and CDR2 YYEKEE (reference sequence). As DNA, the CDR3 is TGTGCCAGCAGCTTTACAGGGTTCCCTAACTATGGCTACACCTTC. It translates to CASSFTGFPNYGYTF.

CDR3 region: CSAPARRGGNIQYF. DNA of the CDR3: TGCAGTGCCCCCGCCCGGCGGGGAGGGAACATTCAGTACTTC. The chain links TRBV20-1 to TRBJ2-4; 7 positions agree with TRBD2. The CDR3 sequence is 14 residues long. With 6 bases clipped from V and 7 bases from J, the junction kept 12 bases outside the gene matches. The germline V gene encodes CDR1 DFQATT and CDR2 SNEGSKA (reference sequence).

In this sample, this clonotype turned up a few times. The chain couples TRBV11-2 to TRBJ2-2; no definite D call. V gave up 4 bases and J gave up 1 base, with 10 bases separating them. The CDR3 extends over 15 amino acids. Looked up from germline, CDR1 is SGHAT and CDR2 is FQNNGV. The CDR3 loop reads CASSSSGQNTGELFF. DNA of the CDR3: TGTGCCAGCAGCTCTAGTGGCCAGAACACCGGGGAGCTGTTTTTT.

The chain has TRBV12-3 or TRBV12-4 and TRBJ2-4; 7 bases line up with TRBD2. V was pared by 4 bases and J by 1 base, with 4 bases of the junction left unmatched. This CDR3 has 15 amino acids. The CDR3 sequence is CASSYLGGAKNIQYF. CDR3 nucleotides: TGTGCCAGCAGTTATTTGGGGGGGGCCAAAAACATTCAGTACTTC.